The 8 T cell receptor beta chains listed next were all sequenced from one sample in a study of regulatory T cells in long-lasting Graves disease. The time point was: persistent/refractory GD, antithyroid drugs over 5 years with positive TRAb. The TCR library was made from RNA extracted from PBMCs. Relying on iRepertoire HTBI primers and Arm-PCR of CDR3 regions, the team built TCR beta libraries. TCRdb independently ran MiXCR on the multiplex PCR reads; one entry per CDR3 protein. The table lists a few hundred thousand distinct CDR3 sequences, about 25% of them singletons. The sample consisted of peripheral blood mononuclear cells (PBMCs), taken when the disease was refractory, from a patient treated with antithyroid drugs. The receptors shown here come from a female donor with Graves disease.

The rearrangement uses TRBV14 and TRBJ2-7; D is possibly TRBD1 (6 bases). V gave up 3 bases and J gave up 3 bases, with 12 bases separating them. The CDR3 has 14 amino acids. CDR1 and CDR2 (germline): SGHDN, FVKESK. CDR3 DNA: TGTGCCAGCAGCCATGGACAGCCTTACTACGAGCAGTACTTC. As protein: CASSHGQPYYEQYF.

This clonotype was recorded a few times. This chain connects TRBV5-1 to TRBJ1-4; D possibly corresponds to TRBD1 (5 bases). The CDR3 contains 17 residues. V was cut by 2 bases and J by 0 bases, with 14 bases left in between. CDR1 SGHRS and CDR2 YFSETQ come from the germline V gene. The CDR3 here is CASSFGGGHTTNEKLFF. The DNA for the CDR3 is TGCGCCAGCAGCTTCGGGGGAGGACACACAACTAATGAAAAACTGTTTTTT.

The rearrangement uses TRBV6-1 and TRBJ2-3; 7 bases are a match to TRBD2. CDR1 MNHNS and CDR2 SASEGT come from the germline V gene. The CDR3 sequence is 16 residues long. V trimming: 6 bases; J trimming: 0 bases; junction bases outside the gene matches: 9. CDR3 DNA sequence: TGTGCCAGCAGCGCCAAGAGTAGCGGGAGCACAGATACGCAGTATTTT. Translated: CASSAKSSGSTDTQYF.

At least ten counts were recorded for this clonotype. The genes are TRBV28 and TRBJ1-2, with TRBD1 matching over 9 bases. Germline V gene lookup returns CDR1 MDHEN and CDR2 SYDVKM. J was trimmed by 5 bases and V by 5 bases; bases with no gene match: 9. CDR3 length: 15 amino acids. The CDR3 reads CASSPSPGTGYGYTF. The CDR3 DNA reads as TGTGCCAGCAGTCCAAGTCCCGGGACAGGGTATGGCTACACCTTC.

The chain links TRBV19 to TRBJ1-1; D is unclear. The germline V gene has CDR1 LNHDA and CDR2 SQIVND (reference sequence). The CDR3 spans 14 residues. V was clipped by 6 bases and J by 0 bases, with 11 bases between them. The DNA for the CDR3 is TGTGCCAGTAGCATGGGATTCATGAACACTGAAGCTTTCTTT. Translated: CASSMGFMNTEAFF.

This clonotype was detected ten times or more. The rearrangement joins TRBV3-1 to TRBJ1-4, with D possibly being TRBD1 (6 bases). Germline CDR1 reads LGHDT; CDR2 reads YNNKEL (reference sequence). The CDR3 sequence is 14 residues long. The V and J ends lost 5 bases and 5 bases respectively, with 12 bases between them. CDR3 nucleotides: TGTGCCAGCAGCTCAGGGGTTGGGAATGAAAAACTGTTTTTT. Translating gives CASSSGVGNEKLFF.

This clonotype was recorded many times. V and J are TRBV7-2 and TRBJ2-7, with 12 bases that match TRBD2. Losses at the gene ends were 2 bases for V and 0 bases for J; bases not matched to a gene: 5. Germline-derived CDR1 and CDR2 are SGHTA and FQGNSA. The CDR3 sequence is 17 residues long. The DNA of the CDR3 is TGTGCCAGCAGCTTAACTAGCGGGAGGTTGAGCTCCTACGAGCAGTACTTC. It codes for CASSLTSGRLSSYEQYF.

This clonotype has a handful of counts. CDR3 sequence: CATEPGLASSNEQFF. The CDR3 nucleotides are TGTGCCACGGAACCGGGACTAGCGTCATCTAATGAGCAGTTCTTC. J is TRBJ2-1 and V is TRBV10-3, with TRBD2 identical over 10 bases. CDR1 is ENHRY, CDR2 SYGVKD, per germline. Trimming at V came to 10 bases and at J to 7 bases, leaving 13 bases not matched to a gene. The CDR3 spans 15 residues.